This record looks at one T cell receptor beta chain sequence and its context. The method was immunoSEQ multiplex PCR; TCRdb's version includes in-frame clones alone and lacks a portion of them. The sample contains some 65,000 clones, over 70% of which appear only once. The data belong to a study of memory CD4+ T cells and cytomegalovirus serostatus. Single viable CD3+CD4+CD8-CD45RO+ cells were sorted as the memory CD4+ T cells. The ends lost 3 bases at V and 2 bases at J; junction bases unmatched: 3. The CDR3 consists of 14 residues. Germline CDR1 SGDLS, CDR2 YYNGEE. Sequencing was done on a sample of memory CD4+ T cells from blood. The V and J genes are TRBV9 and TRBJ1-2; TRBD1 matches 8 bases. This receptor was identified in an adult in good health and CMV-seronegative. Some clones in this sample may be carry-over from other donors' samples. CDR3 nucleotides: TGTGCCAGCAGCGGACAGGGGCGGAACTATGGCTACACCTTC. Translation gives CASSGQGRNYGYTF.